The rows below give T cell receptor beta chains drawn from one sample of a study of T cells in Graves' hyperthyroidism and ophthalmopathy. MiXCR, run by TCRdb on the multiplex PCR reads, gives a single entry per CDR3 protein. The table shows approximately 600,000 distinct CDR3 sequences, with over 12% occurring only once. The source material was blood. These receptors came from a woman between 18 and 29 years old with Graves' ophthalmopathy. Both conserved end residues are part of each CDR3. Only part of the rows carry a size: once, few, many, or a class if the clone is expanded.

clone size,J gene,V gene,CDR3 protein
many,TRBJ2-7,TRBV11-3,CASSLDVSYEQYF
.,TRBJ1-2,TRBV29-1,CSVEGGLGVNGYTF
many,TRBJ1-5,TRBV7-8,CASRRGSGGNQPQHF
.,TRBJ1-2,TRBV20-1,CSVPARNGYTF
many,TRBJ2-1,TRBV6-1,CASSYSGREGNEQFF
many,TRBJ2-4,TRBV5-1,CASSPTPEDIQYF
few,TRBJ2-3,TRBV7-9,CAGRVLGDTQYF
few,TRBJ2-6,TRBV19,CASSKDRAYGANVLTF
.,TRBJ2-3,TRBV7-3,CASSLGGRPSSDTQYF
.,TRBJ2-1,TRBV5-1,CASRSQTGRDEQFF
many,TRBJ2-3,TRBV12-3/TRBV12-4,CASSFTDTQYF
many,TRBJ2-7,TRBV20-1,CSARDINGRTSYEQYF
many,TRBJ1-1,TRBV27,CASGDSLNTEAFF
few,TRBJ1-2,TRBV3-1,CASSQDLSGSFNYGYTF
many,TRBJ1-2,TRBV28,CASSLVQGGYTF
many,TRBJ2-5,TRBV12-5,CASGLVQAGSTKTQYF
many,TRBJ2-7,TRBV20-1,CSARDLAGSYEQYF
few,TRBJ1-2,TRBV7-9,CASSLTGTGHGYTF
many,TRBJ2-1,TRBV12-5,CASGSIGLAGAYEQFF
.,TRBJ1-5,TRBV6-2/TRBV6-3,CASRKSPMGGNQPQHF
.,TRBJ2-6,TRBV2,CASSEQGWVTSGANVLTF
many,TRBJ2-5,TRBV28,CASGSRLAGAETQYF
.,TRBJ1-2,TRBV29-1,CSVEGTGGYGYTF
many,TRBJ1-4,TRBV2,CASSEEEEDPNEKLFF
.,TRBJ2-2,TRBV6-5,CASSYFTTSGTGELFF
few,TRBJ1-1,TRBV18,CASSPTTGTAEAFF
many,TRBJ2-1,TRBV20-1,CSARGLAALRNEQFF
many,TRBJ2-3,TRBV30,CAWLGEFPDTQYF
many,TRBJ2-1,TRBV20-1,CSARPRQGAGNEQFF
few,TRBJ2-1,TRBV11-3,CASSLAPGTYNEQFF
.,TRBJ2-3,TRBV7-2,CASTLGLAGGGGGGGGDTQYF
.,TRBJ1-2,TRBV3-1,CASSQDPTGGLSGYTF
many,TRBJ1-2,TRBV11-3,CASSLSDSSYGYTF